This is a list of T cell receptor beta chains from one sample in a study of blood T cell repertoires in COVID-19. Produced via immunoSEQ multiplex PCR; TCRdb's table is partial and in-frame only. The data contain 150,000 to 200,000 clones, approximately 84% of them singletons. Sequencing used peripheral blood. These receptors were collected from a man in his forties who had recovered from COVID-19. CDR3s include the opening cysteine and the closing phenylalanine or tryptophan. D genes are given only for firm matches. Clone size appears in some rows only: once, few, many, or a class for an expanded clone.

J gene,V gene,D gene,clone size,CDR3 DNA,CDR3 protein
TRBJ2-1,TRBV6-4,TRBD2,.,TGTGCCAGCAGTCCTAGACTAGCGGGAGAATTAAATGAGCAGTTCTTC,CASSPRLAGELNEQFF
TRBJ2-7,TRBV6-5,TRBD2,.,TGTGCCAGCAGTAGCCGGGACTATCCCTACGAGCAGTACTTC,CASSSRDYPYEQYF
TRBJ2-7,TRBV7-2,TRBD2,.,TGTGCCAGCAGCTCTACTAGCGCAGGCTACGAGCAGTACTTC,CASSSTSAGYEQYF
TRBJ2-2,TRBV28,.,.,TGTGCCAGCAGTCTTACAGGGTACACCGGGGAGCTGTTTTTT,CASSLTGYTGELFF
TRBJ1-4,TRBV28,TRBD1,.,TGTGCCAGCATGAGGACAGGGACTGAAAAACTGTTTTTT,CASMRTGTEKLFF
TRBJ2-7,TRBV5-4,.,.,TGTGCCAGCAGCTTGGCAGGGCTTTACGAGCAGTACTTC,CASSLAGLYEQYF
TRBJ1-5,TRBV6-5,.,.,TGTGCCAGCAGTTTGACAGATCTTCAGCCCCAGCATTTT,CASSLTDLQPQHF
TRBJ2-5,TRBV24-1,TRBD2,.,TGTGCCACCAGCCCTTCGACTAGCGGGAGAGGGGAGACCCAGTACTTC,CATSPSTSGRGETQYF
TRBJ2-2,TRBV30,.,.,TGTGCCTGGAGTGTGGGCACCTACACCGGGGAGCTGTTTTTT,CAWSVGTYTGELFF
TRBJ2-7,TRBV13,.,.,TGTGCCAGCAGCTTAAACGGGGGCTACGAGCAGTACTTC,CASSLNGGYEQYF
TRBJ2-1,TRBV7-2,TRBD2,once,TGTGCCAGCAGCATAACTAGCGACTACAATGAGCAGTTCTTC,CASSITSDYNEQFF
TRBJ2-1,TRBV6-5,TRBD2,.,TGTGCCAGCAGTTCTAGCGGGAGCTATAATGAGCAGTTCTTC,CASSSSGSYNEQFF
TRBJ1-6,TRBV6-5,.,.,TGTGCCAGCAGGAGGGACACCAACTATAATTCACCCCTCCACTTT,CASRRDTNYNSPLHF
TRBJ2-1,TRBV24-1,TRBD1,.,TGTGCCACCAGTGGGGAGCGTGGGACAGGGGAGCAGTTCTTC,CATSGERGTGEQFF
TRBJ2-1,TRBV10-3,TRBD1,.,TGTGCCTCTACCGGGACAGACTTCAATGAGCAGTTCTTC,CASTGTDFNEQFF
TRBJ1-1,TRBV7-2,.,.,TGTGCCAGCAGCTTACAGGGGAACACTGAAGCTTTCTTT,CASSLQGNTEAFF
TRBJ1-1,TRBV4-3,.,.,TGCGCCAGCAGCCAAGAACCCCAGGTGGGGGCACCGAACACTGAAGCTTTCTTT,CASSQEPQVGAPNTEAFF
TRBJ1-2,TRBV5-4,.,.,TGTGCCAGCAGCCCAGGGGAGAACTATGGCTACACCTTC,CASSPGENYGYTF
TRBJ1-1,TRBV5-6,.,.,TGTGCCAGCAGCGCGGGACTGTTGAACACTGAAGCTTTCTTT,CASSAGLLNTEAFF
TRBJ1-1,TRBV6-5,.,once,TGTGCCAGCAATCACAGGGCCGACACTGAAGCTTTCTTT,CASNHRADTEAFF
TRBJ2-1,TRBV4-3,.,.,TGCGCCAGCAGCCAAGGTCTACCCTCCTACAATGAGCAGTTCTTC,CASSQGLPSYNEQFF
TRBJ1-2,TRBV5-1,TRBD1,.,TGCGCCAGCAGCTTGGGGGACAGGGAGAGAGATGGCTACACCTTC,CASSLGDRERDGYTF
TRBJ2-3,TRBV25-1,.,.,TGTGCCAGTTCTCGGGGGACAGCATTCACAGATACGCAGTATTTT,CASSRGTAFTDTQYF
TRBJ2-3,TRBV10-3,TRBD2,.,TGTGCCATCAGGGCTAGCGGGGACACAGATACGCAGTATTTT,CAIRASGDTDTQYF
TRBJ1-3,TRBV9,.,.,TGTGCCAGCAGCGTAGAGAGCTCTGGAAACACCATATATTTT,CASSVESSGNTIYF
TRBJ1-3,TRBV5-4,.,.,TGTGCCAGCAGCCTAACAGGGTACGAAGGAAACACCATATATTTT,CASSLTGYEGNTIYF
TRBJ2-2,TRBV28,.,once,TGTGCCAGCAGTTTCGCGAACACCGGGGAGCTGTTTTTT,CASSFANTGELFF
TRBJ2-2,TRBV2,TRBD1,.,TGTGCCAGCAGAAGGGGGCAGGAAGGGGAGCTGTTTTTT,CASRRGQEGELFF
TRBJ2-7,TRBV11-3,.,.,TGTGCCAGCAGCTTATCGAGCGGCACCTACGAGCAGTACTTC,CASSLSSGTYEQYF
TRBJ2-5,TRBV3-1/TRBV3-2,TRBD2,.,TGTGCCAGCAGCCAAGTTCGGAGTACTAGCGGACTAAACCAAGAGACCCAGTACTTC,CASSQVRSTSGLNQETQYF
TRBJ2-1,TRBV11-2,TRBD2,.,TGTGCCAGCAGCCCTCGGACTAGCGGGAGTCCCAATGAGCAGTTCTTC,CASSPRTSGSPNEQFF
TRBJ2-1,TRBV4-3,TRBD1,.,TGCGCCAGCAGCCAAGATTGGGGGGACAGGGTGAGATCCTACAATGAGCAGTTCTTC,CASSQDWGDRVRSYNEQFF
TRBJ1-6,TRBV12-5,TRBD1,few,TGTGCTAGTGGTTTGGTTCTAGGGGGCGCGGGTGAGGACTCACCCCTCCACTTT,CASGLVLGGAGEDSPLHF
TRBJ1-3,TRBV21-1,.,.,TGTGCCAGCAGCAAATGGATCGGTGCGGCGGGAAACACCATATATTTT,CASSKWIGAAGNTIYF
TRBJ2-3,TRBV28,.,.,TGTGCCAGCAGTTTAAGGCAGGGGTCAGATACGCAGTATTTT,CASSLRQGSDTQYF
TRBJ2-7,TRBV18,TRBD2,.,TGTGCCAGCTCACCTTCGAGCGGGGGGGTCCACGAGCAGTACTTC,CASSPSSGGVHEQYF
TRBJ2-7,TRBV6-5,.,.,TGTGCCAGCAGTTATGTCCTAGGATACGAGCAGTACTTC,CASSYVLGYEQYF
TRBJ2-3,TRBV28,TRBD2,.,TGTGCCAGCAACAGCGGGAGGGATACGCAGTATTTT,CASNSGRDTQYF
TRBJ2-7,TRBV11-2,TRBD1,.,TGTGCCAGCACCCTGGACAGGGCCTCCTACGAGCAGTACTTC,CASTLDRASYEQYF
TRBJ1-3,TRBV7-8,.,.,TGTGCCAGCAGCTCACACGGGGGAAACACCATATATTTT,CASSSHGGNTIYF
TRBJ2-1,TRBV9,TRBD2,once,TGTGCCAGCAGCGTAGAAGGCGGGGGGGCCTTAGGGAATGAGCAGTTCTTC,CASSVEGGGALGNEQFF
TRBJ1-4,TRBV7-9,TRBD1,.,TGTGCCAGCAGCACAGGACAGGCAACTAATGAAAAACTGTTTTTT,CASSTGQATNEKLFF
TRBJ2-7,TRBV4-1,.,.,TGCGCCAGCAGCCCGTCGACAGAAACTACCTACGAGCAGTACTTC,CASSPSTETTYEQYF
TRBJ1-6,TRBV11-2,.,.,TGTGCCAGCAGCCCCCTAGCGCGATCACCCCTCCACTTT,CASSPLARSPLHF
TRBJ2-2,TRBV11-2,TRBD2,few,TGTGCCAGCAGCGGCAGCGGGGGCGTCAACACCGGGGAGCTGTTTTTT,CASSGSGGVNTGELFF
TRBJ1-2,TRBV24-1,.,.,TGTGCCACCAGTGATTCTGGCAGGGCCTATGGCTACACCTTC,CATSDSGRAYGYTF
TRBJ2-5,TRBV6-5,TRBD2,.,TGTGCCAGCAGTTACGGACGGACTAGTGGGCGGGAGACCCAGTACTTC,CASSYGRTSGRETQYF